This TCR beta chain comes out of a study of response to subunit inactivated influenza vaccine (dated by TCRdb to 2017 to 2018). For the study in its entirety: Deep quantitative profiling of the T cell receptor repertoire was used in the study to follow responses to a trivalent subunit inactivated influenza vaccine.

The method behind the library was RT-PCR. Instrument used: Illumina HiSeq 2500. TCRdb handled the public reads itself, with Q25 trimming in fastp and clone calling in MiXCR, and kept productive beta chains. Rows with a matching CDR3 protein are joined into one entry that keeps the most common DNA and genes. A total of a few hundred thousand distinct CDR3 sequences appear in this sample, 11% to 15% of them only once. The biggest ten clones account for around 10% of the sample. General study outcomes and caveats: The authors proposed that each seasonal influenza vaccination may bring in only a limited number of new T cells.

This clonotype was picked up many times. Its antigen has not been determined. The record has no base qualities; no much larger clone is one base away. The CDR3 runs 17 amino acids, cysteine and phenylalanine included. The sequence is cut down to CDR3 DNA, 51 bases in frame from base 1. A distance of 20 bases separates the germline ends of V and J, which lose 0 bases and 8 bases respectively. Looking up the germline V gene (reference sequence) yields CDR1 LNHNV and CDR2 YYDKDF. The sample in question was PBMCs from blood, obtained 11 to 12 days after vaccination. The rearrangement joined TRBV15 to TRBJ2-1; the best D guess is TRBD1, with 6 bases matching. This TCR was sampled from a man aged 50-59 years who received an inactivated influenza vaccine. Donor details come from another sample of the same person, matched by shared clones. The nucleotides read TGTGCCACCAGCAGAGATTTAAGGCAGGGGATTTTGGATGAGCAGTTCTTC. It translates to CATSRDLRQGILDEQFF.